This T cell receptor (beta chain) was documented in a study of cytomegalovirus exposure and HLA in healthy donors. Study-level points and caveats: Most TCR beta V segments were productive about 87% or about 30% of the time in an earlier analysis. Cytomegalovirus status was reportedly diagnosed by the classifier with high specificity and sensitivity. A later analysis, which compared TCR beta chains of equal frequency, found the HLA-associated ones more clonally expanded.

Points on this clone: Its specificity is not known.

The PCR ran on 60 Vbeta and 13 Jbeta primers. Measured with immunoSEQ multiplex PCR; TCRdb has only the in-frame clones, and not every one. Its listing shows 150,000 or so clones. The germline CDR1 and CDR2 sequences are LGHNA and YNFKEQ. V shed 11 bases and J shed 1 base, with 18 bases lying between them. The CDR3 extends over 15 amino acids. This TCR came from a woman aged 50 to 65 in good health and CMV-seronegative. Sequenced material: PBMCs. The rearrangement joins TRBV4-2 to TRBJ2-4; tentatively, D is TRBD2 (7 bases). CDR3 sequence: CASGGTSWAKNIQYF. The CDR3 DNA reads TGTGCCTCCGGGGGGACATCCTGGGCCAAAAACATTCAGTACTTC.